This T cell receptor (beta chain) was observed in a study of T-cell reconstitution after alpha-beta-depleted transplantation in children. This clonotype was observed a handful of times. Its antigen is not identified. Findings and caveats of the study: Most T-cell counts and diversity one year after the transplant came from T cells that were newly produced. Elevated TCRbeta diversity at day 60 was traced, in some patients, to surviving recipient T cells and thymic progenitors. Several hundred expanded graft clones reportedly supplied alpha-beta T cells about two months after transplant.

The library targeted TCRbeta and was prepared with unique molecular identifiers. TCRdb analysed the PCR reads with MiXCR anew, one entry per CDR3 protein. In the table there are fewer than 700,000 distinct CDR3 sequences, over 10% of which are singletons. This TCR derives from a male patient younger than 18 who had a stem cell transplant for acute myeloid leukemia, so the T cells may come from the graft donor. Here the sequenced sample was PBMCs, mostly from graft donor cells, taken 360 days after TCRalphabeta/CD19-depleted stem cell transplant.

The DNA of the CDR3 is TGTGCCAGCAGTTATGGCGGCCTGCTCTACAATGAGCAGTTCTTC. This codes for CASSYGGLLYNEQFF. This chain connects TRBV6-2 or TRBV6-3 to TRBJ2-1; D gene unclear. Germline V gene sequence: CDR1 MNHEY, CDR2 SVGEGT. The CDR3 consists of 15 residues. Trimming removed 3 bases from V and 3 bases from J, with 12 bases in between.